These T cell receptor beta chains were read from a single sample in a study of OX40 agonist ivuxolimab in advanced cancers. The method was immunoSEQ multiplex PCR; TCRdb's version includes in-frame clones alone and lacks a portion of them. The table shows approximately 60,000 clones, with about nine tenths occurring only once. Here the sequenced sample was CD4+ or CD8+ T cells sorted from blood, taken in a trial of the OX40 agonist ivuxolimab. All receptors derive from an adult with an advanced solid tumor such as melanoma, head and neck, liver or kidney cancer. CDR3s include the opening cysteine and the closing phenylalanine or tryptophan. Each record gives: V gene, D gene, J gene, clone size, CDR3 protein, CDR3 DNA. D genes are given only for firm matches. Rows may omit the clone size; those that give it use once, few, many or a size class.

V: TRBV9; D: .; J: TRBJ1-1; size: few; CDR3: CASSIGTANTEAFF; DNA: TGTGCCAGCAGCATAGGGACGGCGAACACTGAAGCTTTCTTT
V: TRBV6-5; D: .; J: TRBJ1-2; size: .; CDR3: CASVHASDGAYGYTF; DNA: TGTGCCAGCGTACACGCTTCGGACGGAGCTTATGGCTACACCTTC
V: TRBV2; D: .; J: TRBJ2-4; size: .; CDR3: CASGTRLAKNIQYF; DNA: TGTGCCAGTGGGACCCGTTTAGCCAAAAACATTCAGTACTTC
V: TRBV18; D: .; J: TRBJ1-3; size: .; CDR3: CASSPGEGPGNTIYF; DNA: TGTGCCAGCTCACCCGGGGAGGGTCCTGGAAACACCATATATTTT
V: TRBV6-5; D: .; J: TRBJ2-7; size: once; CDR3: CASGEVHEQYF; DNA: TGTGCCAGCGGTGAGGTGCACGAGCAGTACTTC
V: TRBV28; D: .; J: TRBJ1-2; size: .; CDR3: CASSFSGDYGYTF; DNA: TGTGCCAGCAGTTTCTCAGGGGACTATGGCTACACCTTC
V: TRBV5-6; D: .; J: TRBJ2-7; size: .; CDR3: CASSLALGGVGEQYF; DNA: TGTGCCAGCAGCTTGGCCCTGGGAGGCGTCGGCGAGCAGTACTTC
V: TRBV28; D: TRBD2; J: TRBJ2-1; size: .; CDR3: CASLAEGASEQFF; DNA: TGTGCCAGCCTAGCGGAAGGGGCCTCGGAGCAGTTCTTC
V: TRBV5-8; D: .; J: TRBJ1-2; size: .; CDR3: CASSLDRVGGYTF; DNA: TGTGCCAGCAGCTTGGACAGGGTGGGTGGCTACACCTTC
V: TRBV9; D: .; J: TRBJ2-7; size: .; CDR3: CASSVAWQVAYEQYF; DNA: TGTGCCAGCAGCGTAGCGTGGCAGGTTGCCTACGAGCAGTACTTC
V: TRBV5-4; D: TRBD2; J: TRBJ2-2; size: .; CDR3: CASSPKRGDYANTGELFF; DNA: TGTGCCAGCAGCCCCAAAAGAGGGGACTACGCGAACACCGGGGAGCTGTTTTTT
V: TRBV29-1; D: .; J: TRBJ2-7; size: .; CDR3: CSVTGASSYEQYF; DNA: TGCAGCGTGACAGGTGCTTCCTCCTACGAGCAGTACTTC
V: TRBV5-4; D: TRBD1; J: TRBJ1-1; size: once; CDR3: CASTQRTGVNTEAFF; DNA: TGTGCCAGCACCCAACGGACAGGGGTGAACACTGAAGCTTTCTTT
V: TRBV7-8; D: TRBD2; J: TRBJ2-2; size: .; CDR3: CASSLGAGGSTGELFF; DNA: TGTGCCAGCAGCTTAGGAGCGGGAGGGTCTACCGGGGAGCTGTTTTTT
V: TRBV30; D: .; J: TRBJ1-3; size: .; CDR3: CAWSVGFPGNTIYF; DNA: TGTGCCTGGAGTGTAGGGTTTCCCGGAAACACCATATATTTT
V: TRBV6-5; D: .; J: TRBJ2-7; size: .; CDR3: CASSYSGGLYEQYF; DNA: TGTGCCAGCAGTTACTCGGGGGGGCTGTACGAGCAGTACTTC
V: TRBV9; D: TRBD2; J: TRBJ2-5; size: .; CDR3: CASTSGISQETQYF; DNA: TGTGCCAGCACTAGCGGGATTAGCCAAGAGACCCAGTACTTC
V: TRBV5-1; D: .; J: TRBJ2-5; size: .; CDR3: CASSLAGQYQETQYF; DNA: TGCGCCAGCAGCTTGGCCGGGCAGTACCAAGAGACCCAGTACTTC
V: TRBV7-3; D: .; J: TRBJ2-6; size: .; CDR3: CASSLAGANVLTF; DNA: TGTGCCAGCAGCTTAGCTGGGGCCAACGTCCTGACTTTC
V: TRBV15; D: .; J: TRBJ2-4; size: .; CDR3: CATSSANGGAKNIQYF; DNA: TGTGCCACCAGCAGCGCCAATGGGGGGGCCAAAAACATTCAGTACTTC
V: TRBV5-6; D: TRBD2; J: TRBJ2-3; size: .; CDR3: CASSSLYGLAGGSDTQYF; DNA: TGTGCCAGCAGCTCCTTATACGGACTAGCGGGAGGTTCAGATACGCAGTATTTT
V: TRBV7-8; D: TRBD1; J: TRBJ2-7; size: .; CDR3: CASSFLDREGYEQYF; DNA: TGTGCCAGCAGCTTCCTGGACAGGGAAGGCTACGAGCAGTACTTC
V: TRBV6-1; D: TRBD1; J: TRBJ1-4; size: .; CDR3: CASSERGRGVLFF; DNA: TGTGCCAGCAGTGAAAGGGGGCGGGGTGTACTGTTTTTT
V: TRBV2; D: .; J: TRBJ2-7; size: .; CDR3: CASTLERVSEQYF; DNA: TGTGCCAGCACCCTCGAAAGGGTTTCCGAGCAGTACTTC
V: TRBV5-4; D: .; J: TRBJ1-2; size: .; CDR3: CASSLDRSYGYTF; DNA: TGTGCCAGCAGCTTGGACAGGAGCTATGGCTACACCTTC
V: TRBV29-1; D: .; J: TRBJ2-3; size: .; CDR3: CSVYRASAPDTQYF; DNA: TGCAGCGTTTACAGGGCCTCGGCACCAGATACGCAGTATTTT
V: TRBV5-1; D: .; J: TRBJ2-7; size: .; CDR3: CASSLEARGYEQYF; DNA: TGCGCCAGCAGCTTGGAGGCCAGGGGCTACGAGCAGTACTTC
V: TRBV15; D: TRBD1; J: TRBJ1-4; size: .; CDR3: CATKTGAGEKLLF; DNA: TGTGCCACCAAGACAGGGGCCGGTGAAAAACTGCTTTTT
V: TRBV28; D: TRBD1; J: TRBJ2-2; size: .; CDR3: CATASGTGDTGELFF; DNA: TGTGCCACAGCCTCCGGGACAGGGGACACCGGGGAGCTGTTTTTT
V: TRBV28; D: .; J: TRBJ1-2; size: .; CDR3: CASSSGSYGYTF; DNA: TGTGCCAGCAGTTCGGGCAGCTATGGCTACACCTTC
V: TRBV10-1; D: TRBD2; J: TRBJ2-1; size: .; CDR3: CASSGLAGGVNEQFF; DNA: TGCGCCAGCAGTGGACTAGCGGGAGGGGTCAATGAGCAGTTCTTC
V: TRBV19; D: .; J: TRBJ2-5; size: once; CDR3: CASSTRGGWETQYF; DNA: TGTGCCAGTAGTACCCGAGGGGGTTGGGAGACCCAGTACTTC
V: TRBV19; D: .; J: TRBJ1-1; size: .; CDR3: CASSIVGSWNTEAFF; DNA: TGTGCCAGTAGTATAGTAGGCTCCTGGAACACTGAAGCTTTCTTT
V: TRBV11-3; D: TRBD2; J: TRBJ2-5; size: .; CDR3: CASSSGTSAGETQYF; DNA: TGTGCCAGCAGCTCAGGGACTAGCGCCGGGGAGACCCAGTACTTC
V: TRBV18; D: .; J: TRBJ2-3; size: .; CDR3: CASSPPALSGTDTQYF; DNA: TGTGCCAGCTCACCACCAGCCCTATCGGGGACAGATACGCAGTATTTT
V: TRBV4-2; D: TRBD2; J: TRBJ2-1; size: once; CDR3: CASSQEGLARNEQFF; DNA: TGTGCCAGCAGCCAGGAGGGACTAGCTCGGAATGAGCAGTTCTTC
V: TRBV6-5; D: TRBD1; J: TRBJ2-1; size: .; CDR3: CASTVLGTGSHEQFF; DNA: TGTGCCAGCACGGTACTAGGGACAGGGTCCCATGAGCAGTTCTTC
V: TRBV29-1; D: .; J: TRBJ2-2; size: .; CDR3: CSAGGNTGELFF; DNA: TGCAGCGCCGGGGGGAACACCGGGGAGCTGTTTTTT
V: TRBV6-5; D: .; J: TRBJ1-2; size: few; CDR3: CASSYETGQRYTF; DNA: TGTGCCAGCAGTTATGAGACAGGTCAACGCTACACCTTC
V: TRBV15; D: TRBD2; J: TRBJ2-1; size: .; CDR3: CATGREAYNEQFF; DNA: TGTGCCACCGGGCGGGAGGCCTACAATGAGCAGTTCTTC
V: TRBV11-2; D: .; J: TRBJ1-1; size: few; CDR3: CASSSIGRTEAFF; DNA: TGTGCCAGCAGTTCGATTGGGAGGACTGAAGCTTTCTTT
V: TRBV19; D: .; J: TRBJ1-4; size: .; CDR3: CASSSTGVNEKLFF; DNA: TGTGCCAGTAGCTCCACGGGGGTCAATGAAAAACTGTTTTTT
V: TRBV11-2; D: .; J: TRBJ1-3; size: .; CDR3: CASRNQGSGNTIYF; DNA: TGTGCCAGCAGAAATCAGGGATCTGGAAACACCATATATTTT
V: TRBV9; D: .; J: TRBJ1-1; size: .; CDR3: CASSPPPFGLWMNTEAFF; DNA: TGTGCCAGCAGCCCCCCCCCTTTTGGCCTTTGGATGAACACTGAAGCTTTCTTT
V: TRBV19; D: .; J: TRBJ1-4; size: few; CDR3: CASSIGHLPKAKLFF; DNA: TGTGCCAGTAGTATAGGCCATCTGCCCAAGGCAAAACTGTTTTTT
V: TRBV19; D: TRBD2; J: TRBJ2-1; size: .; CDR3: CASSNIAGRLNEQFF; DNA: TGTGCCAGTAGTAATATAGCGGGGAGACTCAATGAGCAGTTCTTC
V: TRBV30; D: TRBD2; J: TRBJ2-5; size: .; CDR3: CASREAAETQYF; DNA: TGTGCCTCGCGGGAGGCCGCCGAGACCCAGTACTTC
V: TRBV28; D: .; J: TRBJ1-1; size: .; CDR3: CASSLGGRMNTEAFF; DNA: TGTGCCAGCAGTTTGGGCGGGCGGATGAACACTGAAGCTTTCTTT
V: TRBV19; D: .; J: TRBJ2-2; size: .; CDR3: CASSAQVGAGELFF; DNA: TGTGCCAGTAGTGCCCAGGTGGGAGCCGGGGAGCTGTTTTTT
V: TRBV7-3; D: TRBD1; J: TRBJ1-1; size: .; CDR3: CASSSQGGLVNTEAFF; DNA: TGTGCCAGCAGCTCTCAGGGGGGTTTAGTGAACACTGAAGCTTTCTTT
V: TRBV6-1; D: .; J: TRBJ1-2; size: .; CDR3: CASSGETGARYGYTF; DNA: TGTGCCAGCAGTGGAGAGACCGGGGCGAGGTATGGCTACACCTTC
V: TRBV7-2; D: .; J: TRBJ2-1; size: .; CDR3: CASSLGQENNEQFF; DNA: TGTGCCAGCAGCTTAGGACAGGAAAACAATGAGCAGTTCTTC
V: TRBV4-1; D: .; J: TRBJ2-5; size: .; CDR3: CASSQGRMETQYF; DNA: TGCGCCAGCAGCCAAGGAAGGATGGAGACCCAGTACTTC
V: TRBV7-9; D: .; J: TRBJ2-1; size: once; CDR3: CASSWDLAEQFF; DNA: TGTGCCAGCAGCTGGGACCTCGCTGAGCAGTTCTTC
V: TRBV25-1; D: .; J: TRBJ2-3; size: .; CDR3: CASSARFGSLDTQYF; DNA: TGTGCCAGCAGTGCCCGATTCGGCTCCCTAGATACGCAGTATTTT
V: TRBV16; D: TRBD2; J: TRBJ2-2; size: .; CDR3: CAEGGTGELFF; DNA: TGTGCCGAGGGAGGGACCGGGGAGCTGTTTTTT
V: TRBV7-3; D: .; J: TRBJ2-2; size: .; CDR3: CASSLNPQAANTGELFF; DNA: TGTGCCAGCAGCTTAAATCCCCAGGCAGCGAACACCGGGGAGCTGTTTTTT
V: TRBV5-1; D: .; J: TRBJ2-5; size: .; CDR3: CASSSYRVAQETQYF; DNA: TGCGCCAGCAGCTCCTACAGGGTGGCCCAAGAGACCCAGTACTTC